This TCR beta chain appears in the sequencing data of a study of T cells in women clearing cervical HPV infection. About the study: Controls' single incident HPV16 infection cleared within 12 months without precancer. Study results and limitations: CIN3+ cases had significantly higher TCR repertoire richness than controls, but evenness did not differ. Each sample's T-cell count was unknown, possibly confounding richness.

A note on this clone: Its antigen is not identified. The CDR3 end is not reached by the read, which stops 3 residues before it; the germline J gene fills it in.

TCR beta CDR3 amplified by multiplex PCR from approximately 1,100 ng genomic DNA. The protocol was immunoSEQ multiplex PCR, while the TCRdb copy is restricted to in-frame clones and leaves out a portion. Recorded here are some 11,000 clones; the top ten clones represent under 25%. The V gene's germline CDR1 is KGHDR and CDR2 SFDVKD. Deletions cut 9 bases from V and 5 bases from J, with 15 bases between. CDR3 length equals 13 residues. The sequence derives from a woman aged 18 to 69 with a cervical HPV16 infection that either progressed to CIN3+ or cleared (not recorded which). The sample consisted of blood buffy coat. V is TRBV24-1 and J is TRBJ2-5, with unresolved D. The CDR3 sequence is CATAADRWETQYF. CDR3 bases read: TGTGCCACCGCCGCTGATCGGTGGGAGACC.